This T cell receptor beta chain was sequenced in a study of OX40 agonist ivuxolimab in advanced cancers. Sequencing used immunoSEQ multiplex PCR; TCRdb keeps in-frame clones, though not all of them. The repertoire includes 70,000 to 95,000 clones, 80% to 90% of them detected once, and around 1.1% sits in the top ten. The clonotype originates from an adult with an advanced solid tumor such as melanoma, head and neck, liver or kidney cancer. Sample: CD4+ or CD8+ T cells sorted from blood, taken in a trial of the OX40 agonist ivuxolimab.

The CDR3 DNA follows: TGTGCCAGCAGCAGACGACAGGGGGGACGCACTGAAGCTTTCTTT. Translating gives CASSRRQGGRTEAFF. V and J are TRBV7-2 and TRBJ1-1; TRBD1 aligns across 9 bases. Losses at the gene ends were 5 bases for V and 4 bases for J; bases not matched to a gene: 8. Per the germline V gene, CDR1 is SGHTA and CDR2 is FQGNSA. The CDR3 length is 15 residues. The full variable domain, completed using reference TRBV7-2 and TRBJ1-1, is GAGVSQSPSNKVTEKGKDVELRCDPISGHTALYWYRQSLGQGLEFLIYFQGNSAPDKSGLPSDRFSAERTGGSVSTLTIQRTQQEDSAVYLCASSRRQGGRTEAFFGQGTRLTVV.